This TCR beta chain is from a study of blood T cell repertoires in COVID-19. For the study at large: Specimens from acute and convalescent COVID-19 originated in the United States, Italy and Spain. PBMCs, B-cell-depleted T cells, or T cells provided the cDNA or gDNA that made up the material.

Per the original methods: Estimation of nucleated cell counts was performed using reference gene primer amplification. Assay: immunoSEQ multiplex PCR; the TCRdb copy retains only in-frame clones and omits some. V and J calls and clone size are those listed in that table; D and trimming were worked out from the DNA. This table has 260,000 or so clones, 65% to 90% appearing once. Trimming at V came to 6 bases and at J to 1 base, leaving 7 bases not matched to a gene. In germline, CDR1 is MNHEY, CDR2 SVGAGI. The CDR3 has 15 residues. The genes are TRBV6-5 and TRBJ2-5; TRBD1 matches 8 bases. Material for sequencing was peripheral blood. The TCR originated in a woman between 65 and 79 years old with acute or convalescent COVID-19. CDR3 residues: CASSSTGASQETQYF. For the CDR3, the DNA is TGTGCCAGCAGCTCGACAGGGGCTTCCCAAGAGACCCAGTACTTC.